The 11 T cell receptor beta chains listed next were all sequenced from one sample in a study of T cell repertoires in cytomegalovirus infection. The antigens for these receptors are not known. TCRdb reprocessed the reads with MiXCR, giving one entry per CDR3 protein. Among roughly 500,000 distinct CDR3 sequences, about 33% were seen once, and the ten largest hold roughly a sixth. Source: cultured PBMCs, taken from culture after CMV antigen stimulation. These receptors were taken from a human donor in good health (CMV status not recorded). Some clones in this sample may be carry-over from other donors' samples.

In DNA, the CDR3 is TGTGCCATAAGGAGCGGGGAGCTGTTTTTT. Amino acids: CAIRSGELFF. The V gene is TRBV11-3, the J gene TRBJ2-2; no firm D call. V lost 10 bases, J lost 7 bases, and 7 bases lay in between. Germline V gene sequence: CDR1 SGHNT, CDR2 YENEEA. The CDR3 is 10 residues long.

The chain links TRBV28 to TRBJ2-5, with unresolved D. This CDR3 has 16 amino acids. Looked up from germline, CDR1 is MDHEN and CDR2 is SYDVKM. The V end lost 2 bases, the J end lost 5 bases, and 18 bases lay between the germline ends. CDR3 region: CASSLEVTVGRETQYF. CDR3 coding DNA: TGTGCCAGCAGTTTAGAGGTCACCGTTGGACGGGAGACCCAGTACTTC.

In its sample, this clonotype was seen a few times. The rearrangement links TRBV25-1 to TRBJ1-6; no clear D gene. The CDR3 is 13 amino acids. Germline V gives CDR1 MGHDK, CDR2 SYGVNS. Trimming removed 4 bases from V and 7 bases from J, with 8 bases in between. CDR3: CASSVGSNSPLHF. The CDR3 DNA follows: TGTGCCAGCAGTGTGGGCAGCAATTCACCCCTCCACTTT. Drawing the rest from reference TRBV25-1 and TRBJ1-6, the complete variable domain is EADIYQTPRYLVIGTGKKITLECSQTMGHDKMYWYQQDPGMELHLIHYSYGVNSTEKGDLSSESTVSRIRTEHFPLTLESARPSHTSQYLCASSVGSNSPLHFGNGTRLTVT.

This clonotype was counted between two and nine times. In nucleotides, the CDR3 is TGTGCCAGCAGAGTCCCGGGCGGGAGGGCCGGGGAGACCCAGTACTTC. Protein: CASRVPGGRAGETQYF. The J gene is TRBJ2-5, the V gene TRBV27; 9 bases are a match to TRBD2. CDR1 and CDR2 (germline): MNHEY, SMNVEV (reference sequence). This CDR3 comprises 16 residues. Unmatched junction bases numbered 13, after V lost 6 bases and J lost 5 bases.

V usage is TRBV2 and J usage is TRBJ1-6; perhaps TRBD1 as D (6 bases). The CDR3 consists of 15 residues. Trimming pared 10 bases from V and 5 bases from J, leaving 18 bases between. In germline, CDR1 is SNHLY, CDR2 FYNNEI. The CDR3 coding sequence is TGTGCCACCCTACCTGGGACAACTGATAATTCACCCCTCCACTTT. Its protein is CATLPGTTDNSPLHF.

This clonotype was observed a handful of times. DNA for the CDR3: TGTGCCAGCAGCCCCTGGGACAGGGGTACTGAAGCTTTCTTT. This translates into CASSPWDRGTEAFF. The V and J genes are TRBV7-2 and TRBJ1-1, with 10 bases fitting TRBD1. From germline, CDR1 is SGHTA and CDR2 FQGNSA. The CDR3 is 14 amino acids. Germline trimming cut 5 bases from V and 5 bases from J; bases unmatched to any gene: 5. Full variable domain (rest looked up from reference TRBV7-2 and TRBJ1-1): GAGVSQSPSNKVTEKGKDVELRCDPISGHTALYWYRQSLGQGLEFLIYFQGNSAPDKSGLPSDRFSAERTGGSVSTLTIQRTQQEDSAVYLCASSPWDRGTEAFFGQGTRLTVV.

The chain carries TRBV5-4 and TRBJ1-2; the D gene is possibly TRBD1 (6 bases). Germline V lookup: CDR1 SGHNT, CDR2 YYREEE (reference sequence). V lost 4 bases and J lost 8, with 18 bases in between. The CDR3 runs 14 residues. CDR3 region: CASSVDSPVWGYTF. The CDR3, as DNA: TGTGCCAGCAGCGTGGACAGCCCGGTGTGGGGCTACACCTTC.

This clonotype was picked up a small number of times. This chain uses TRBV4-3 with TRBJ1-2, with 8 positions matching TRBD1. The trim removed 0 bases at V and 4 bases at J, leaving 7 bases unmatched. CDR3 length: 16 amino acids. Per the germline V gene, CDR1 is LGHNA and CDR2 is YSLEER. The CDR3 protein is CASSQDPQQGAYGYTF. CDR3 DNA: TGCGCCAGCAGCCAAGATCCCCAGCAGGGGGCCTATGGCTACACCTTC.

This clonotype occurred many times. The gene calls are TRBV12-3 or TRBV12-4 and TRBJ2-2; D uncertain. V lost 5 bases and J lost 5, with 9 bases in between. This CDR3 has 13 residues. As DNA, the CDR3 is TGTGCCAGCAGTCCCCAGGTTACCGGGGAGCTGTTTTTT. Its translation: CASSPQVTGELFF.

This clonotype was recorded many times. J is TRBJ1-6 and V is TRBV12-3 or TRBV12-4; 10 bases are a match to TRBD1. The CDR3 totals 14 residues. V shed 8 bases and J 10 bases; nucleotides not matched to a gene: 8. DNA for the CDR3: TGTGCCAGCCTTTTGGGACAGGGGCGGTCACCCCTCCACTTT. This sequence encodes CASLLGQGRSPLHF.

The table lists this clonotype with a few counts. The CDR3 spells CASSLDGQTNTEAFF. The DNA of the CDR3 is TGTGCCAGCAGTTTAGACGGGCAGACGAACACTGAAGCTTTCTTT. The chain links TRBV12-3 or TRBV12-4 to TRBJ1-1; no reliable D call. Trimming shortened V by 1 base and J by 1 base, and 10 bases separated the two germline ends. The CDR3 consists of 15 residues.